This TCR beta chain was sequenced for a study of blood T cell repertoires in COVID-19. Across the study: T cells, B-cell-depleted T cells, or PBMCs provided the cDNA or gDNA that served as material.

Seattle researchers signed up patients amid active infection and tracked them longitudinally. In the original analysis: The authors estimated nucleated cell counts from reference gene primer amplification. Libraries were prepared by immunoSEQ multiplex PCR; TCRdb keeps only in-frame clonotypes and omits some of them. V, J and clone size derive from that table, while D and trimming were established from the DNA sequence. Found here are 150,000 to 200,000 clones, about 80% of them singletons; the top ten hold 7%. The length of the CDR3 is 16 residues. J was trimmed by 2 bases and V by 2 bases; bases with no gene match: 5. Germline CDR1 reads MNHNY; CDR2 reads SVGAGI (reference sequence).

The TCR was taken from a middle-aged woman with COVID-19, enrolled during active disease. The sequenced sample was peripheral blood. The rearrangement joins TRBV6-6 to TRBJ1-5, with 8 nucleotides matching TRBD1. DNA for the CDR3: TGTGCCAGCAGTTACGGGACAGGCACAGGCAATCAGCCCCAGCATTTT. This codes for CASSYGTGTGNQPQHF.